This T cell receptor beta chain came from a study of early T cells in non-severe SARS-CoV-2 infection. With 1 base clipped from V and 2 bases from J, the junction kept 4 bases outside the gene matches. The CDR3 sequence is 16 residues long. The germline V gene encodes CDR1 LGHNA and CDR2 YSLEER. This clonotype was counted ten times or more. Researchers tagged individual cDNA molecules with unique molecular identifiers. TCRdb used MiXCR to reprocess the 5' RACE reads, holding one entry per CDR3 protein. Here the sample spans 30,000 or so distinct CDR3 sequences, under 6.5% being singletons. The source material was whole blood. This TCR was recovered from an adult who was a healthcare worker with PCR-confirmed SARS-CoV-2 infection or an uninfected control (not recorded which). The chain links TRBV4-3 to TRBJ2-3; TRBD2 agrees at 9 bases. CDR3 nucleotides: TGCGCCAGCAGCCAAGGGGTAGCGGGGGCCACAGATACGCAGTATTTT. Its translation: CASSQGVAGATDTQYF.